This TCR beta chain was observed in a study of human T cells and chemical hapten exposure. The V gene lost 1 base and the J gene lost 13 bases, with 11 bases spanning the gap. CDR1 and CDR2 (germline): SGHTA, FQGNSA. CDR3 length equals 12 residues. As to this clonotype: Its target is unknown.

Study outcomes and limitations: DPC sensitization did not alter TCRs above 1 in 1000 frequency.

Time point reported: patch test 2, 6 weeks after DPC sensitization. Specified treatment: therapeutic diphenylcyclopropenone sensitization with weekly scalp DPC. Extraction yielded total RNA from whole blood (unfractionated). As handled by the study authors: Individual samples carried between about 23,224 and 700,000 TCRs, with more than 85,000 as the median. TCRdb called the RACE reads again in MiXCR, with one record for every CDR3 protein. TCRdb's processing, not the authors' own work, is the source of the V and J calls. The data hold 350,000 to 400,000 distinct CDR3 sequences, with over 6% observed a single time.

The TCR was taken from a woman under 30 with alopecia areata. Some clones in this sample may be carry-over from other donors' samples. The rearrangement links TRBV7-2 to TRBJ1-5, with D perhaps matching TRBD1 (6 bases). This sample comprised whole blood, obtained in connection with sensitization to the hapten diphenylcyclopropenone (DPC). The CDR3 spells CASSLEDRTQHF. CDR3 bases: TGTGCCAGCAGCTTAGAAGACAGGACGCAGCATTTT.